A selection of T cell receptor beta chains follows, all from one sample in a study of OX40 agonist ivuxolimab in advanced cancers. Produced via immunoSEQ multiplex PCR; TCRdb's table is partial and in-frame only. Found here are about 48,000 clones, more than 80% of them singletons; the top ten hold roughly 1.2%. This specimen was CD4+ or CD8+ T cells sorted from blood, taken in a trial of the OX40 agonist ivuxolimab. These receptors were taken from an adult with an advanced solid tumor such as melanoma, head and neck, liver or kidney cancer. The CDR3 runs from the conserved cysteine through the conserved F or W. Each record gives: clone size, D gene, J gene, V gene, CDR3 protein, CDR3 DNA. D genes are given only for firm matches. For some rows the clone size is stated as once, few or many, or as a class when expanded; others skip it.

>.|.|TRBJ2-3|TRBV4-1
CASSHNVGTDTQYF
TGCGCCAGCAGCCATAACGTGGGCACAGATACGCAGTATTTT
>.|TRBD1|TRBJ1-5|TRBV2
CASNGQGTSNQPQHF
TGTGCCAGCAACGGACAGGGAACCAGCAATCAGCCCCAGCATTTT
>.|.|TRBJ2-5|TRBV7-2
CASRGGPAAQETQYF
TGTGCCAGCAGGGGGGGACCGGCGGCACAAGAGACCCAGTACTTC
>.|TRBD1|TRBJ1-4|TRBV6-6
CASSDRGEKLFF
TGTGCCAGCAGCGACAGGGGAGAAAAACTGTTTTTT
>.|.|TRBJ1-2|TRBV5-4
CASSSDSTPSGYTF
TGTGCCAGCAGCTCGGACAGTACCCCCAGCGGCTACACCTTC
>once|TRBD1|TRBJ1-2|TRBV5-1
CASSFGLEGTGIGYTF
TGCGCCAGCAGCTTCGGTTTAGAGGGGACAGGGATCGGCTACACCTTC
>few|.|TRBJ2-6|TRBV4-1
CASSQAAAPGANVLTF
TGCGCCAGCAGCCAAGCCGCGGCCCCTGGGGCCAACGTCCTGACTTTC
>.|TRBD2|TRBJ2-3|TRBV4-2
CASSQVPIKRGGQSDTQYF
TGTGCCAGCAGCCAAGTACCAATCAAGCGGGGGGGCCAGTCAGATACGCAGTATTTT
>.|TRBD2|TRBJ2-4|TRBV19
CASSIRGSTSGDLTKNIQYF
TGTGCCAGTAGTATTAGGGGGTCGACTAGCGGGGATCTAACCAAAAACATTCAGTACTTC
>.|.|TRBJ2-1|TRBV9
CASSGQIMSSYNEQFF
TGTGCCAGCAGCGGACAGATTATGAGCTCCTACAATGAGCAGTTCTTC
>.|TRBD1|TRBJ1-3|TRBV19
CASSLTGTGSNTIYF
TGTGCCAGTAGTCTCACCGGGACAGGGAGTAACACCATATATTTT
>.|TRBD1|TRBJ2-7|TRBV6-5
CASSRTGGSYEQYF
TGTGCCAGCAGCCGGACAGGGGGATCCTACGAGCAGTACTTC
>.|.|TRBJ2-5|TRBV29-1
CSATPEDQETQYF
TGCAGCGCCACCCCTGAGGACCAAGAGACCCAGTACTTC
>.|TRBD1|TRBJ2-5|TRBV19
CASRTTGGSETQYF
TGTGCCAGTAGAACGACAGGGGGCAGTGAGACCCAGTACTTC
>medium-sized|.|TRBJ1-4|TRBV7-6
CASSLGGAQLFF
TGTGCCAGCAGCTTAGGGGGAGCGCAACTGTTTTTT
>.|.|TRBJ2-5|TRBV5-1
CASSLGVGDETQYF
TGCGCCAGCAGCTTGGGGGTAGGGGACGAGACCCAGTACTTC
>.|TRBD1|TRBJ1-6|TRBV9
CASSVQTGINSPLHF
TGTGCCAGCAGCGTCCAGACAGGGATTAATTCACCCCTCCACTTT
>.|.|TRBJ2-5|TRBV20-1
CSAGGKETQYF
TGCAGTGCCGGGGGTAAAGAGACCCAGTACTTC
>.|TRBD1|TRBJ2-5|TRBV27
CASSSDRGETQYF
TGTGCCAGCAGTTCGGACAGGGGAGAGACCCAGTACTTC
>once|TRBD2|TRBJ2-3|TRBV29-1
CSVAGTSGSTDTQYF
TGCAGCGTGGCCGGGACTAGCGGGTCGACAGATACGCAGTATTTT
>.|.|TRBJ2-2|TRBV5-1
CASSLEVTGTGELFF
TGCGCCAGCAGCTTGGAAGTTACGGGCACCGGGGAGCTGTTTTTT
>.|TRBD2|TRBJ2-1|TRBV5-4
CASSPRLAGNEQFF
TGTGCCAGCAGCCCGAGACTAGCAGGCAATGAGCAGTTCTTC
>.|TRBD1|TRBJ2-7|TRBV9
CASSPSGTGGYEQYF
TGTGCCAGCAGCCCGAGCGGGACAGGGGGCTACGAGCAGTACTTC
>.|.|TRBJ1-1|TRBV30
CAWSWGSTEAFF
TGTGCCTGGAGTTGGGGGTCCACTGAAGCTTTCTTT
>.|.|TRBJ2-1|TRBV7-3
CASSLDRSLEQFF
TGTGCCAGCAGCTTAGATCGGTCCTTGGAGCAGTTCTTC
>.|.|TRBJ2-6|TRBV2
CANTRDSGANVLTF
TGTGCCAACACCAGGGACTCTGGGGCCAACGTCCTGACTTTC
>.|.|TRBJ1-3|TRBV5-6
CASSFTGASGNTIYF
TGTGCCAGCAGCTTCACGGGAGCTTCTGGAAACACCATATATTTT
>.|.|TRBJ2-7|TRBV18
CASSPGQGGTYEQYF
TGTGCCAGCTCACCAGGGCAGGGGGGGACCTACGAGCAGTACTTC
>.|TRBD1|TRBJ1-4|TRBV7-8
CASSLGSGQGNEKLFF
TGTGCCAGCAGCCTAGGCTCGGGACAGGGTAATGAAAAACTGTTTTTT